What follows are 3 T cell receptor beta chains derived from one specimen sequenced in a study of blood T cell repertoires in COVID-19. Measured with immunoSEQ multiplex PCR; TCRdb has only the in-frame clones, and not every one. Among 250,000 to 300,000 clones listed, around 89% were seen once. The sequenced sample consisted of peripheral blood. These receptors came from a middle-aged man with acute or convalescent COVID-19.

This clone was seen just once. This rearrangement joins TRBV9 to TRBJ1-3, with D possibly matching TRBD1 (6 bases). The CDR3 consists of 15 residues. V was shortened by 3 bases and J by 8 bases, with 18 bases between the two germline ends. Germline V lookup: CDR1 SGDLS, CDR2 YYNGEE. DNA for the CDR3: TGTGCCAGCAGCGGTGAAGGGGGGGTTGAGGACACCATATATTTT. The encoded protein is CASSGEGGVEDTIYF.

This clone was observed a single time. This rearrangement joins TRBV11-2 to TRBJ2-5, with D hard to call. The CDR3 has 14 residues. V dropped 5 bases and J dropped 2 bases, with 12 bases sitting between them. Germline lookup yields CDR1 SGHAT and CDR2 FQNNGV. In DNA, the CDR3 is TGTGCCAGCAGCCCCCCCTGGAGTCAAGAGACCCAGTACTTC. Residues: CASSPPWSQETQYF.

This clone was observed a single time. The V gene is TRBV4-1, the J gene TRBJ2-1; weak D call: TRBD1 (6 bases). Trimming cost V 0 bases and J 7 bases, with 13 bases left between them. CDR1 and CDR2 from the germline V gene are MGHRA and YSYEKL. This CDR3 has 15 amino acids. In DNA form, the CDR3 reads TGCGCCAGCAGCCAAGAAGGGGGTAATGGGAATGAGCAGTTCTTC. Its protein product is CASSQEGGNGNEQFF.